Listed below are T cell receptor beta chains from one sample, sequenced in a study of vaccination effects on CD4 cells after COVID-19. These TCRs are of unknown antigen specificity. Here immunoSEQ multiplex PCR was the method, and the copy in TCRdb shows in-frame clones only, minus some. The sample lists approximately 82,000 clones; around 74% were seen once. The specimen was CD4+ T cells from PBMCs cultured with HCoV-229E spike peptides, collected before COVID-19 vaccination. The receptor set was obtained from a human donor who received a COVID-19 vaccine. Both conserved end residues are trimmed from each CDR3.

v_call cdr3_aa
TRBV7-3 ASSLIRNEQF
TRBV7-3 ASSAGLAGAPVETQY
TRBV18 ASSLLGQDIYGYT
TRBV6-5 ASSYGVSPLH
TRBV30 AWSVLVNTEAF
TRBV2 ASSVLGELF
TRBV11-2 ASSAYRVGYGYT
TRBV6-2/TRBV6-3 ASSYRTGPGEAF
TRBV5-6 ASSMTLEAQY
TRBV5-4 ASSGRAGGNNEQF
TRBV7-2 ASSSVGTGSDTQY
TRBV10-3 AISSATGSNQPQH
TRBV6-6 ASSYSQGSQY
TRBV2 ASKSGGGQGASNQPQH
TRBV5-6 ASSLMDRNSPLH
TRBV5-1 ASTRARGMEDTQY
TRBV7-2 ASSLAGPKETQY
TRBV9 ASSAGQGYATNEKLF
TRBV5-6 ASSLQGMRETQY
TRBV7-9 ASSYISGQGGSPLH
TRBV3-1/TRBV3-2 ASSSDSSNYGYT
TRBV6-1 ASSERPSGGLTSSYNEQF
TRBV5-8 ASSFLAGADNEQF
TRBV30 AWTAGQGNTGELF
TRBV2 ASSQSRQIETEAF
TRBV3-1/TRBV3-2 ASSRQGGYNSPLH
TRBV5-1 ASSLEGGPKTQY
TRBV27 ASSRKPGTSGGAWETQY
TRBV7-3 ASSKLAGANTGELF
TRBV5-1 ASSLGLRGTEAF
TRBV28 ASSSNYGYT
TRBV24-1 ATSTGAGELF
TRBV3-1/TRBV3-2 ASSQEGRGRLYNEQF
TRBV20-1 SASYGEKLF
TRBV19 ASTSGQTNTEAF
TRBV10-3 AISERRGLVDTQY
TRBV19 ASNPPGQAGNTEAF
TRBV21-1 ASSKAGAGGYT
TRBV7-2 ASSLAGAGASGANVLT
TRBV3-1/TRBV3-2 ASSPVGGRQTGELF
TRBV7-2 ASSKGQLSGYGYT
TRBV10-1 ASSEERGRTDTQY
TRBV6-5 AGQVSSGANVLT
TRBV10-3 AIMDPSGGETQY
TRBV10-1 ASSESKAGAGELF
TRBV30 AWSTDRFTDTQY
TRBV7-9 ASSPVGGSADTIY
TRBV5-4 ASSSPGSNYGYT
TRBV5-1 ASSAPQETSTDTQY
TRBV5-6 ASSRGNRVASGNTIY
TRBV7-9 ASSSARQGIGEKLF
TRBV2 ASSPTGQVASPLH